This TCR beta chain was documented in a study of OX40 agonist ivuxolimab in advanced cancers. The CDR3 is made up of 13 amino acids. Deletions cut 0 bases from V and 2 bases from J, with 5 bases between. Looked up from germline, CDR1 is GTSNPN and CDR2 is SVGIG (reference sequence). Using immunoSEQ multiplex PCR, the repertoire was profiled, and TCRdb retains in-frame clones only, with some absent. The sample holds some 80,000 clones; approximately 83% are singletons and the top ten take just under 2%. The TCR was taken from an adult with an advanced solid tumor such as melanoma, head and neck, liver or kidney cancer. The chain employs TRBV30 and TRBJ1-3; no clear D gene. The material was CD4+ or CD8+ T cells sorted from blood, obtained in a trial of the OX40 agonist ivuxolimab. The CDR3 nucleotides are TGTGCCTGGAGTGTTGGGGCTGGAAACACCATATATTTT. Its protein product is CAWSVGAGNTIYF. The full variable domain, with the rest looked up from reference TRBV30 and TRBJ1-3, is SQTIHQWPATLVQPVGSPLSLECTVEGTSNPNLYWYRQAAGRGLQLLFYSVGIGQISSEVPQNLSASRPQDRQFILSSKKLLLSDSGFYLCAWSVGAGNTIYFGEGSWLTVV.